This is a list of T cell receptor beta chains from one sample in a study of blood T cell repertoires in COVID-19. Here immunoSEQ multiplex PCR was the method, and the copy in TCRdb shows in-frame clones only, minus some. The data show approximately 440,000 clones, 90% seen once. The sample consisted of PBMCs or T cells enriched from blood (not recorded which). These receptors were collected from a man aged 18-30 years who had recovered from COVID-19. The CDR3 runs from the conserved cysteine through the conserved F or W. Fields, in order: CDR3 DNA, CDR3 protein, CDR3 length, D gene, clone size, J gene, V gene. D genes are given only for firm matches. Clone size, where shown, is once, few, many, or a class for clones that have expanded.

TGTGCCAGCAGCGCCTGGCCGGGACAGAGCACAGATACGCAGTATTTT	CASSAWPGQSTDTQYF	16	TRBD1	-	TRBJ2-3	TRBV7-2
TGTGCCAGCAGTTTGCCTATAGCGGGAGGAGGCGAGACCCAGTACTTC	CASSLPIAGGGETQYF	16	TRBD2	-	TRBJ2-5	TRBV28
TGCAGCGTTGAAGGGGGGACTGGCACAGATACGCAGTATTTT	CSVEGGTGTDTQYF	14	-	-	TRBJ2-3	TRBV29-1
TGTGCCAGCAGCGAAAGCCCAGGGGGGAACTACGAGCAGTACTTC	CASSESPGGNYEQYF	15	-	once	TRBJ2-7	TRBV7-8
TGTGCCTGGAGTGTTACACGGACTGGAACCTACCCCTACGAGCAGTACTTC	CAWSVTRTGTYPYEQYF	17	-	-	TRBJ2-7	TRBV30
TGTGCCAGCAGTTACTCGAGTGGAGCTTTCTTT	CASSYSSGAFF	11	-	-	TRBJ1-1	TRBV6-5
TGTGCCAGCAGCTTGGTCGGGCCAGCGGGGGCGGGGGAGACCCAGTACTTC	CASSLVGPAGAGETQYF	17	TRBD2	-	TRBJ2-5	TRBV5-4
TGTGCCAGCAGTGAAGGGGGGGGACAGCCCCAGCATTTT	CASSEGGGQPQHF	13	-	-	TRBJ1-5	TRBV2
TGTGCCAGCAGCGCCCGGTCTGAAAAACTGTTTTTT	CASSARSEKLFF	12	-	-	TRBJ1-4	TRBV7-2
TGTGCCAGTAGTATCGAGGACAGGGTACGAAATCAGCCCCAGCATTTT	CASSIEDRVRNQPQHF	16	TRBD1	once	TRBJ1-5	TRBV19
TGTGCCAGCACCCACGGGGCAGGGAGGGATGGCTACACCTTC	CASTHGAGRDGYTF	14	-	-	TRBJ1-2	TRBV28
TGTGCCAGCAGCTTAGAGCTAGCTTCGGATACGCAGTATTTT	CASSLELASDTQYF	14	-	-	TRBJ2-3	TRBV11-2
TGTGCCACCGCCGGGACAAATGGTGAAAAACTGTTTTTT	CATAGTNGEKLFF	13	-	-	TRBJ1-4	TRBV12-3/TRBV12-4
TGCGCCAGCACCGAGACAGGACTGAACTATGGCTACACCTTC	CASTETGLNYGYTF	14	-	-	TRBJ1-2	TRBV5-1
TGCGCCAGCAGTGAGTCGGTACAGGGCGGTGAGCAGTTCTTC	CASSESVQGGEQFF	14	-	-	TRBJ2-1	TRBV10-1
TGTGCCACCAGCAGAGTGGGCAGTTCCTACAATGAGCAGTTCTTC	CATSRVGSSYNEQFF	15	-	-	TRBJ2-1	TRBV15
TGCAGCGTTGAGGGGGGGCCTACTGAAAAACTGTTTTTT	CSVEGGPTEKLFF	13	-	-	TRBJ1-4	TRBV29-1
TGTGCAAGTCGCTTAGAACAGGGGGTAGATGGCTACACCTTC	CASRLEQGVDGYTF	14	-	once	TRBJ1-2	TRBV12-2
TGTGCCAGCAGTTTACGGCGGTCAGCTAACTATGGCTACACCTTC	CASSLRRSANYGYTF	15	-	-	TRBJ1-2	TRBV27
TGTGCGGCGGGAGGGCCTAGTGAGCAGTTCTTC	CAAGGPSEQFF	11	TRBD2	-	TRBJ2-1	TRBV30
TGTGCCACCAAAACCGGGGGTACAGATACGCAGTATTTT	CATKTGGTDTQYF	13	-	once	TRBJ2-3	TRBV19
TGTGCCAGCAGTTTGCGGTCGGGGGTAGGCGAGCAGTTCTTC	CASSLRSGVGEQFF	14	-	-	TRBJ2-1	TRBV28
TGTGCCAGCAGTTTTTGGCTTAACTATGGCTACACCTTC	CASSFWLNYGYTF	13	-	-	TRBJ1-2	TRBV12-3/TRBV12-4
TGTGCCAGCAGTTTAGGGGCTAGCGGGAGGCGTGGGCAGTTCTTC	CASSLGASGRRGQFF	15	TRBD2	-	TRBJ2-1	TRBV27
TGTGCCAGCAGCTCTGGGGGGACGGTACAAGAGACCCAGTACTTC	CASSSGGTVQETQYF	15	-	-	TRBJ2-5	TRBV11-2
TGTGCCAGCAGCCCTCATACGACCTCCAGGGGCTCTGGAAACACCATATATTTT	CASSPHTTSRGSGNTIYF	18	-	-	TRBJ1-3	TRBV3-1/TRBV3-2
TGTGCCAGCAGTTACTCGCCTTCAGGGGCAGGGGAGTACTTC	CASSYSPSGAGEYF	14	-	-	TRBJ2-7	TRBV6-5
TGCGCCAGCAGCCAACCTAGCGGGGTTCAAGAGACCCAGTACTTC	CASSQPSGVQETQYF	15	TRBD2	few	TRBJ2-5	TRBV4-1
TGTGCCAGCACCGACCCTAGCGGAGGGTACAATGAGCAGTTCTTC	CASTDPSGGYNEQFF	15	TRBD2	-	TRBJ2-1	TRBV2
TGTGCCAGCAGTAGGGGAGTAGCGGGAGAGACCCAGTACTTC	CASSRGVAGETQYF	14	TRBD2	once	TRBJ2-5	TRBV6-5
TGTGCCAGCCTACTTGGGGGGGACACTGAAGCTTTCTTT	CASLLGGDTEAFF	13	-	once	TRBJ1-1	TRBV5-6
TGTGCCACCGGACTAGCTGGCACCGGGGAGCTGTTTTTT	CATGLAGTGELFF	13	TRBD2	-	TRBJ2-2	TRBV5-4
TGTGCCAGTAGTCCGAGCCCTGGGGAGGTGACTGAAGCTTTCTTT	CASSPSPGEVTEAFF	15	-	-	TRBJ1-1	TRBV19
TGTGCCAGCAGCTTAAGAGAGAGCGGGAGGGCCTTTGAGCAGTTCTTC	CASSLRESGRAFEQFF	16	TRBD2	-	TRBJ2-1	TRBV11-2
TGTGCCAGCAGCTTGGGGGCGGGGTCTAGCGGGAGCTCCCCTGAGCAGTTCTTC	CASSLGAGSSGSSPEQFF	18	TRBD2	once	TRBJ2-1	TRBV7-6
TGTGCCATCAGTGGGACAGGGGTTGACTATGGCTACACCTTC	CAISGTGVDYGYTF	14	TRBD1	-	TRBJ1-2	TRBV10-3
TGTGCCAGCAGTTTACGAGGGACAGGGGTTCAGCCCCAGCATTTT	CASSLRGTGVQPQHF	15	TRBD1	-	TRBJ1-5	TRBV28
TGTGCCAGCAGCTTGGTAGGGGCGATGGCCGGGGAGCTGTTTTTT	CASSLVGAMAGELFF	15	-	few	TRBJ2-2	TRBV5-5
TGTGCCAGCAGCCAAGACGACAACACAGATACGCAGTATTTT	CASSQDDNTDTQYF	14	-	-	TRBJ2-3	TRBV3-1/TRBV3-2
TGTGCCAGCAGCCCTCATCGAGCACAGGGTAGAGATACGCAGTATTTT	CASSPHRAQGRDTQYF	16	-	-	TRBJ2-3	TRBV6-2/TRBV6-3
TGTGCCAGCAGCTTAACAGAGAACACTGAAGCTTTCTTT	CASSLTENTEAFF	13	-	-	TRBJ1-1	TRBV11-3
TGTGCCAGCAGTTACAGCGGGGGGACGGTCGAGCAGTACTTC	CASSYSGGTVEQYF	14	TRBD2	-	TRBJ2-7	TRBV6-6
TGTGCCAGCAGCTTAGGGTCGGGGGGCGACCCCATATATGGCTACACCTTC	CASSLGSGGDPIYGYTF	17	-	-	TRBJ1-2	TRBV7-8
TGTGCCAACAAGATGGGGCTTTTGAACACTGAAGCTTTCTTT	CANKMGLLNTEAFF	14	-	-	TRBJ1-1	TRBV2
TGTGCCAGCAGCGTAGCTGAGCAGGGGGCTGATGGCTACACCTTC	CASSVAEQGADGYTF	15	TRBD1	-	TRBJ1-2	TRBV9
TGTGCCAGCACCCTTTTAGTTGAGACCCAGTACTTC	CASTLLVETQYF	12	-	-	TRBJ2-5	TRBV27
TGTGCCAGCAGTCCCCGAGGGTGGGGGCCCCAGCATTTT	CASSPRGWGPQHF	13	-	-	TRBJ1-5	TRBV28
TGTGCCAGCAGTAGTCTAGACAGAAACTATGGCTACACCTTC	CASSSLDRNYGYTF	14	-	-	TRBJ1-2	TRBV5-5
TGCGCCAGCAGGGAGGGCCGATCCTACGAGCAGTACTTC	CASREGRSYEQYF	13	-	-	TRBJ2-7	TRBV10-2
TGCAGCGCTGTTCAGGGGGCTGCTGCTGCTTTCTTT	CSAVQGAAAAFF	12	TRBD1	-	TRBJ1-1	TRBV29-1
TGTGCCAGCAAAGGAGCGGGCTCCACAGATACGCAGTATTTT	CASKGAGSTDTQYF	14	-	-	TRBJ2-3	TRBV6-5
TGTGCCAGCAGCCAAGGACAGACAGCCTACGAGCAGTACTTC	CASSQGQTAYEQYF	14	-	-	TRBJ2-7	TRBV3-1/TRBV3-2
TGTGCCAGCAGAAGGGACAGGGGAAACTATGGCTACACCTTC	CASRRDRGNYGYTF	14	TRBD1	once	TRBJ1-2	TRBV2
TGTGCCAGCAGTTTAATGTTTACTAGCACAGATACGCAGTATTTT	CASSLMFTSTDTQYF	15	-	-	TRBJ2-3	TRBV28
TGTGCCAGCAGGACGGGGGGGGAGCCCCAGCATTTT	CASRTGGEPQHF	12	-	-	TRBJ1-5	TRBV6-5